Shown below are 18 T cell receptor beta chains from a single sample sequenced in a study of T cell responses to AZD1222 COVID-19 vaccine. The data were produced by immunoSEQ multiplex PCR, yet TCRdb's version contains in-frame clones alone and is incomplete. The sample includes 150,000 to 200,000 clones, roughly 88% seen only once; the top ten take roughly 4%. Sequencing was performed on peripheral blood, taken 28 days after the second AZD1222 dose. These receptors came from an adult who received the AZD1222 COVID-19 vaccine.

This clone was observed once. The chain links TRBV5-1 to TRBJ2-5; a possible D gene is TRBD1 (6 bases). The V gene lost 3 bases and the J gene lost 5 bases, with 23 bases spanning the gap. Germline CDR1 reads SGHRS; CDR2 reads YFSETQ. This CDR3 region has 17 residues. DNA of the CDR3: TGCGCCAGCAGCTCCACGACCCCTACAGGGTGGGATGAGACCCAGTACTTC. Its protein product is CASSSTTPTGWDETQYF.

J is TRBJ2-5 and V is TRBV20-1; 14 positions match TRBD2. The V gene end was trimmed by 3 bases and the J gene end by 4 bases; junction bases not matched to a gene: 4. The CDR3 covers 15 residues. CDR1 and CDR2 (germline): DFQATT, SNEGSKA (reference sequence). For the CDR3, the DNA is TGCAGTGCTAGTAGACTAGCGGGGGGGCCAGAGACCCAGTACTTC. This translates into CSASRLAGGPETQYF.

Only one count was recorded for this clone. The rearrangement uses TRBV5-6 and TRBJ1-3; D is unclear. This CDR3 region has 14 residues. The germline CDR1 and CDR2 sequences are SGHDT and YYEEEE. The ends were cut back, 0 bases at V and 4 bases at J, with 8 bases in the middle. The CDR3 region is CASSLVEDGNTIYF. CDR3 in DNA: TGTGCCAGCAGCTTGGTCGAAGACGGAAACACCATATATTTT.

This chain uses TRBV15 with TRBJ1-2, with D unresolved. This CDR3 region has 15 residues. The V end was cut by 0 bases, the J end by 4 bases, with 12 bases between. Per germline, CDR1 LNHNV and CDR2 YYDKDF (reference sequence). Written as DNA, the CDR3 is TGTGCCACCAGCAGAGAGAGCAGGAGCCTCTATGGCTACACCTTC. It specifies CATSRESRSLYGYTF.

The chain has TRBV5-1 and TRBJ2-7, with 9 bases that match TRBD1. This CDR3 has 13 amino acids. Looked up from germline, CDR1 is SGHRS and CDR2 is YFSETQ. The V and J ends lost 5 bases and 6 bases, in that order; junction bases with no gene match: 6. This CDR3 is CASRGTGGVEQYF. The CDR3 DNA is TGCGCCAGCAGAGGCACAGGGGGCGTCGAGCAGTACTTC.

This chain uses TRBV7-3 with TRBJ2-3; 10 bases agree with TRBD2. V was clipped by 7 bases and J by 8 bases; unmatched bases: 9. Germline assignment: CDR1 SGHTA and CDR2 FQGTGA. The CDR3 extends over 14 amino acids. The CDR3 coding sequence is TGTGCCAGCACCCCGACTAGCGGGCCCGGTACGCAGTATTTT. This translates into CASTPTSGPGTQYF. Supplemented by reference TRBV7-3 and TRBJ2-3, the full variable domain reads GAGVSQTPSNKVTEKGKYVELRCDPISGHTALYWYRQSLGQGPEFLIYFQGTGAADDSGLPNDRFFAVRPEGSVSTLKIQRTERGDSAVYLCASTPTSGPGTQYFGPGTRLTVL.

The rearrangement links TRBV7-9 to TRBJ2-5; TRBD2 matches 11 bases. CDR1 is SEHNR, CDR2 FQNEAQ, per germline (reference sequence). With 5 bases clipped from V and 2 bases from J, the junction kept 4 bases outside the gene matches. This CDR3 has 15 amino acids. The CDR3 sequence is CASSKLAGGQETQYF. DNA for the CDR3: TGTGCCAGCAGCAAGCTAGCGGGGGGACAAGAGACCCAGTACTTC.

This clone was detected only a few times. The rearrangement joins TRBV10-1 to TRBJ2-1; D uncertain. V lost 2 bases and J 9 bases, leaving 5 bases between the germline ends. This CDR3 region has 11 residues. Germline CDR1 WNHNN, CDR2 SYGVQD (reference sequence). The CDR3 protein is CASSEGSEQFF. DNA of the CDR3: TGCGCCAGCAGTGAGGGGTCTGAGCAGTTCTTC.

The chain links TRBV5-8 to TRBJ1-1; no clear D gene. This CDR3 has 13 residues. Germline CDR1 SGHTS, CDR2 YDEGEE. V dropped 2 bases and J dropped 0 bases, with 5 bases sitting between them. The CDR3 is CASSLQMNTEAFF. As DNA, the CDR3 is TGTGCCAGCAGCTTACAAATGAACACTGAAGCTTTCTTT.

V gene TRBV12-5 combines with J gene TRBJ1-1; unclear D gene. This CDR3 is built from 13 residues. Trimming removed 3 bases from V and 0 bases from J, with 5 bases in between. Looked up from germline, CDR1 is LGHNT and CDR2 is FRNRAP. CDR3 region: CASGFGLNTEAFF. CDR3 DNA: TGTGCTAGTGGTTTCGGACTGAACACTGAAGCTTTCTTT.

The chain has TRBV11-2 and TRBJ2-7, with 7 bases lining up with TRBD1. The CDR3 has 15 residues. Looked up from germline, CDR1 is SGHAT and CDR2 is FQNNGV. With 2 bases clipped from V and 3 bases from J, the junction kept 7 bases outside the gene matches. Written as DNA, the CDR3 is TGTGCCAGCAGCTTAAGTCGACAGGGAGTCTACGAGCAGTACTTC. Its translation is CASSLSRQGVYEQYF.

The rearrangement joins TRBV18 to TRBJ1-2; possible D gene TRBD1, 6 bases. Germline assignment: CDR1 KGHSH and CDR2 LQKENI. Trimming pared 4 bases from V and 3 bases from J, leaving 21 bases between. The CDR3 is made up of 17 amino acids. The CDR3 loop reads CASSRTLRAGDHYGYTF. CDR3 DNA: TGTGCCAGCTCACGGACCCTCCGTGCAGGGGACCACTATGGCTACACCTTC.

This clone was seen a single time. The chain links TRBV6-1 to TRBJ1-5; 7 bases align to TRBD1. From germline, CDR1 is MNHNS and CDR2 SASEGT. The junction had 16 bases not matched to a gene; V was cut back by 3 bases and J by 2 bases. The CDR3 runs 19 residues. The CDR3 is CASSDEGVRDSGRNQPQHF. In DNA form, the CDR3 reads TGTGCCAGCAGTGACGAAGGGGTCCGGGACAGTGGACGCAATCAGCCCCAGCATTTT.

The V and J genes are TRBV4-1 and TRBJ2-1; D call uncertain. The CDR3 covers 13 residues. Per germline, CDR1 MGHRA and CDR2 YSYEKL. V lost 4 bases to trimming and J lost 10 bases, with 14 bases between them. CDR3 in amino acids: CASSLPGEREQFF. CDR3 bases: TGCGCCAGCAGCCTACCCGGCGAGCGCGAGCAGTTCTTC.

The chain is built from TRBV7-9 and TRBJ2-7; D is undetermined. Deletions cut 3 bases from V and 3 bases from J, with 3 bases between. CDR1 and CDR2 (germline): SEHNR, FQNEAQ (reference sequence). This CDR3 has 11 amino acids. The CDR3 spells CASSFNYEQYF. DNA for the CDR3: TGTGCCAGCAGCTTTAACTACGAGCAGTACTTC.

The chain joins TRBV7-2 to TRBJ1-1, with 7 bases that match TRBD1. Unmatched junction bases numbered 9, after V lost 5 bases and J lost 0 bases. Germline CDR1 reads SGHTA; CDR2 reads FQGNSA. CDR3 length: 16 amino acids. The CDR3: CASSQRQGRLNTEAFF. The CDR3 bases are TGTGCCAGCAGCCAACGACAGGGAAGATTGAACACTGAAGCTTTCTTT.

This rearrangement joins TRBV10-3 to TRBJ2-7; D possibly corresponds to TRBD1 (5 bases). The germline V and J ends were trimmed by 6 bases and 3 bases, with 6 bases remaining between them. Germline V CDR1 and CDR2: ENHRY, SYGVKD. This CDR3 is 11 amino acids long. CDR3: CAISDSYEQYF. The CDR3 DNA reads as TGTGCCATCAGCGACAGCTACGAGCAGTACTTC.

This chain links TRBV9 with TRBJ1-2; no clear D gene. Trimming pared 3 bases from V and 4 bases from J, leaving 13 bases between. From germline, CDR1 is SGDLS and CDR2 YYNGEE. The CDR3 length is 14 residues. The CDR3 DNA sequence: TGTGCCAGCAGCGCAAGCGTAGGCGGCTATGGCTACACCTTC. It is translated as CASSASVGGYGYTF.